Below, one T cell receptor (beta chain) is given with its context. The sample belongs to a study of blood T cell repertoires in COVID-19. Across 24 US areas, participants ranged in age from about 18 to 100 years. Those designated as exposed participants met a COVID-19 case within 2 weeks before study entry. This CDR3 has 17 residues. V was clipped by 1 base and J by 2 bases; unmatched bases: 4. Germline-derived CDR1 and CDR2 are LGHNA and YSLEER. In the authors' methods: Amplification with reference gene primers provided the estimates of nucleated cell counts. TCRdb's copy holds only in-frame clones and misses some; the assay was immunoSEQ multiplex PCR. The V and J calls and clone size were taken over from that table, and D and trimming were inferred from the DNA. The data hold approximately 220,000 clones, with approximately 83% observed a single time.

Sequencing input: PBMCs or T cells enriched from blood (not recorded which). The chain recombines TRBV4-3 with TRBJ2-3; TRBD2 matches at 12 bases. This sequence originates from a woman in her forties who had been exposed to COVID-19. CDR3 in amino acids: CASSQVLAGGLTDTQYF. Written as DNA, the CDR3 is TGCGCCAGCAGCCAAGTACTAGCGGGGGGCCTCACAGATACGCAGTATTTT.